This T cell receptor beta chain is drawn from a study of tumor and adjacent non-tumor tissue in lung cancer. Trimming took 0 bases from V and 6 from J; bases not matched to a gene: 16. CDR3 length: 19 amino acids. CDR1 DFQATT and CDR2 SNEGSKA come from the germline V gene (reference sequence). This clonotype was seen at least ten times. A modified ARM-PCR protocol with three rounds of nested PCR amplified TCRbeta. TCRdb reprocessed the multiplex PCR reads via MiXCR and lists one record per CDR3 protein. The sample consists of about 110,000 distinct CDR3 sequences, more than 60% of them appearing once. RNA was extracted from bulk tissue without any cell sorting.

The TCR comes from a woman between 55 and 75 years old with non-small cell lung cancer. The V and J genes are TRBV20-1 and TRBJ2-1; 11 nucleotides match TRBD2. Input material: lung tumor tissue. The CDR3 DNA reads TGCAGTGCTAGAGATCGGGGGCTAGCGGGGGGCCTAGGTACCAATGAGCAGTTCTTC. It specifies CSARDRGLAGGLGTNEQFF.